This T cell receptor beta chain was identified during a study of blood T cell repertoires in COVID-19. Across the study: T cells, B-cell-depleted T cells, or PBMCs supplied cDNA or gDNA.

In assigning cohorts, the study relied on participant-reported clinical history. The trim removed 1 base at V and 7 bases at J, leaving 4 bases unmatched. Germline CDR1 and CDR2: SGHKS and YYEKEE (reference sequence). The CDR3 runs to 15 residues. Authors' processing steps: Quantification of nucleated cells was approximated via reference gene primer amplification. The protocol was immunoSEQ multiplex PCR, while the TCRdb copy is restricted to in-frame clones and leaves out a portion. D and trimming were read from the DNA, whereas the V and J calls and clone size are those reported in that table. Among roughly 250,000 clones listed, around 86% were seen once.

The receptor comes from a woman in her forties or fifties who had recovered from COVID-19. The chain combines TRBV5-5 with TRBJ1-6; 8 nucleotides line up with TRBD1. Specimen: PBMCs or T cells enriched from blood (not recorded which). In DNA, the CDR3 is TGTGCCAGCAGCTTGCTACAGGGGGGAAATTCACCCCTCCACTTT. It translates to CASSLLQGGNSPLHF.